Sequencing of this T cell receptor beta chain was carried out in a study of blood T cell repertoires in COVID-19. On the study more broadly: PBMCs, B-cell-depleted T cells, or T cells were the source of the cDNA or gDNA that made up the material.

The germline gives CDR1 MNHEY, CDR2 SVGAGI. Trimming pared 5 bases from V and 0 bases from J, leaving 10 bases between. This CDR3 region has 15 residues. Sequenced by immunoSEQ multiplex PCR; TCRdb stores in-frame clones only, minus some. The table shows around 86,000 clones, with roughly 91% occurring only once. The clonotype comes from an elderly woman with acute or convalescent COVID-19. V and J are TRBV6-5 and TRBJ2-2; a weak D match, TRBD1 (5 bases). Sequenced input: peripheral blood. The CDR3 bases are TGTGCCAGCAGTCCCTGGGGCTCGAACACCGGGGAGCTGTTTTTT. Protein: CASSPWGSNTGELFF.